These T cell receptor beta chains were read from a single sample in a study of shared clonotypes between healthy human individuals. The method was immunoSEQ multiplex PCR; TCRdb's version includes in-frame clones alone and lacks a portion of them. The repertoire has roughly 680,000 clones, 55% to 80% of them found once; the top ten carry over 1.5%. What was sequenced was memory CD4+ T cells sorted from blood. These receptor sequences come from a woman in her twenties or thirties in good health. CDR3s include the opening cysteine and the closing phenylalanine or tryptophan. D genes are given only for firm matches. Size is stated for part of the rows, as once, few or many counts, or as a class when the clone is expanded.

j_call,v_call,d_call,cdr3_length,clone_size,cdr3_nt,cdr3_aa
TRBJ1-5,TRBV19,.,15,.,TGTGCCAAGTGGGCAGCGCTGTATAGCAATCAGCCCCAGCATTTT,CAKWAALYSNQPQHF
TRBJ2-7,TRBV6-1,.,14,many,TGTGCCAGCAGTATCGGTCTTAGCTCCTACGAGCAGTACTTC,CASSIGLSSYEQYF
TRBJ1-5,TRBV30,TRBD1,14,.,TGTGCCTGGAGCCGGGACAGGGGCGATCAGCCCCAGCATTTT,CAWSRDRGDQPQHF
TRBJ2-3,TRBV19,TRBD2,15,.,TGTGCCAGTAATCCCCGCGGGGGGGGCACAGATACGCAGTATTTT,CASNPRGGGTDTQYF
TRBJ2-1,TRBV28,.,13,few,TGTGCCACGTATAGCGGAGTTTACAATGAGCAGTTCTTC,CATYSGVYNEQFF
TRBJ1-5,TRBV28,.,16,.,TGTGCCAGCAGCCTAGACGGGCGATATAGCAATCAGCCCCAGCATTTT,CASSLDGRYSNQPQHF
TRBJ2-5,TRBV5-1,.,15,.,TGCGCCAGCAGCTTGGGACAGAAAAGCCAAGAGACCCAGTACTTC,CASSLGQKSQETQYF
TRBJ1-2,TRBV19,.,13,few,TGTGCCAGTAGTATACCTGGGGTGTATGGCTACACCTTC,CASSIPGVYGYTF
TRBJ2-2,TRBV19,.,21,.,TGTGCCAGTAGTAGGAGGACCGCTGTAGGCCCGAGAGATTCGAACACCGGGGAGCTGTTTTTT,CASSRRTAVGPRDSNTGELFF
TRBJ1-5,TRBV6-5,.,15,.,TGTGCCAGCAGTTCCTCAGGGTTGGGCAATCAGCCCCAGCATTTT,CASSSSGLGNQPQHF
TRBJ2-7,TRBV7-2,TRBD1,15,.,TGTGCCAGCAGCTTATCGCGGACAGGGGGATACGAGCAGTACTTC,CASSLSRTGGYEQYF
TRBJ2-7,TRBV2,.,14,many,TGTGCCAGCAGTGTGCAGGGGGGAATGTACGAGCAGTACTTC,CASSVQGGMYEQYF
TRBJ2-3,TRBV30,.,15,.,TGTGCCTGGAGTGTAGGCCTGGAAGGCACAGATACGCAGTATTTT,CAWSVGLEGTDTQYF
TRBJ1-2,TRBV2,.,15,.,TGTGCCAGCAGTGAAATTTGGGGGCGCCGGGGCGGCTACACCTTC,CASSEIWGRRGGYTF
TRBJ1-2,TRBV5-4,.,13,once,TGTGCCAGCAGGGACGCAGGGGTGGGTGGCTACACCTTC,CASRDAGVGGYTF
TRBJ2-5,TRBV7-9,.,15,.,TGTGCCAGCAGCTTAGGGGCGGGATCCCAAGAGACCCAGTACTTC,CASSLGAGSQETQYF
TRBJ2-1,TRBV7-8,TRBD2,15,.,TGTGCCAGCAGCCTCCAGCGGGATTCCTACAATGAGCAGTTCTTC,CASSLQRDSYNEQFF
TRBJ2-1,TRBV5-1,TRBD2,15,.,TGCGCCAGCAGCTTGACCCTGGGGGGGGTAAATGAGCAGTTCTTC,CASSLTLGGVNEQFF
TRBJ1-2,TRBV19,TRBD1,15,.,TGTGCCAGTAGTCCCGGACAGGGAAACATCTATGGCTACACCTTC,CASSPGQGNIYGYTF
TRBJ2-1,TRBV29-1,.,12,.,TGCAGCGTTGATGGGCAGAACAATGAGCAGTTCTTC,CSVDGQNNEQFF